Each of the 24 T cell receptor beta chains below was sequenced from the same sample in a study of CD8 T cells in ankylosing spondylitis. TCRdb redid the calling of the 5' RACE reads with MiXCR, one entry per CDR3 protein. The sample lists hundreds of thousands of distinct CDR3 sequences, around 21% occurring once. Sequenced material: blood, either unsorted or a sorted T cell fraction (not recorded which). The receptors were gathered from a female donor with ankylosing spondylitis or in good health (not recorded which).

The CDR3 loop is CSALRPRAGSYEQYF. The CDR3 region has the DNA TGCAGTGCCCTAAGACCCCGGGCAGGATCCTACGAGCAGTACTTC. The chain links TRBV20-1 to TRBJ2-7, with D unclear. The CDR3 is 15 amino acids. Germline CDR1 and CDR2: DFQATT and SNEGSKA (reference sequence). Trimming pared 6 bases from V and 1 base from J, leaving 19 bases between.

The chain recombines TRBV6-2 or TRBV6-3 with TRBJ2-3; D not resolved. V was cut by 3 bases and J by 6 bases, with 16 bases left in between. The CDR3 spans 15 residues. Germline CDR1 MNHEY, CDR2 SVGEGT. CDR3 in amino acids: CASSYGPSGEDTQYF. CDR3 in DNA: TGTGCCAGCAGTTATGGGCCCTCAGGAGAGGATACGCAGTATTTT.

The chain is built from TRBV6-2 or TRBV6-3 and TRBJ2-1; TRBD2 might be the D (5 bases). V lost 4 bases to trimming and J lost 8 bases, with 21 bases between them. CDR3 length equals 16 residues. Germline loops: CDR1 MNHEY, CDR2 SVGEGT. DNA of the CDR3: TGTGCCAGCAGTTTTCGCAGAAGAGGTTTCGGGGATGAGCAGTTCTTC. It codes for CASSFRRRGFGDEQFF.

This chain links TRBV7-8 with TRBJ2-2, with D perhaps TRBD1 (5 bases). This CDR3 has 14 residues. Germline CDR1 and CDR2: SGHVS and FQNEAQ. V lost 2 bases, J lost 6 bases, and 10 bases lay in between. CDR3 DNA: TGTGCCAGCAGCTTATACAGGAGAGCCGGGGAGCTGTTTTTT. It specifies CASSLYRRAGELFF.

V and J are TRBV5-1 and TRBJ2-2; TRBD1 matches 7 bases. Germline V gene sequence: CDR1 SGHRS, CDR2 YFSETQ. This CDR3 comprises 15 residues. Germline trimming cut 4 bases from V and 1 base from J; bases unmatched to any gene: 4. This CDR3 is CASSPRQGNTGELFF. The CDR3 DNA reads TGCGCCAGCAGCCCCCGACAGGGGAACACCGGGGAGCTGTTTTTT.

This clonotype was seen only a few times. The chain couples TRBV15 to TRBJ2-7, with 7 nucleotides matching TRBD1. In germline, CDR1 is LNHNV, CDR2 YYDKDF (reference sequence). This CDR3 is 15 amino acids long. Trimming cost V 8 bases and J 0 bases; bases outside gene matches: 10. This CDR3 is CATGTGVRSSYEQYF. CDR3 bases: TGTGCCACCGGCACAGGGGTTAGGAGCTCCTACGAGCAGTACTTC.

The CDR3 DNA reads TGTGCCAGCAGTCCTACTCCCCTAGCGGCCATGTACAATGAGCAGTTCTTC. Its translation is CASSPTPLAAMYNEQFF. The chain is built from TRBV27 and TRBJ2-1; 7 nucleotides line up with TRBD2. V was clipped by 5 bases and J by 4 bases; unmatched bases: 14. Per the germline V gene, CDR1 is MNHEY and CDR2 is SMNVEV (reference sequence). CDR3 length equals 17 residues.

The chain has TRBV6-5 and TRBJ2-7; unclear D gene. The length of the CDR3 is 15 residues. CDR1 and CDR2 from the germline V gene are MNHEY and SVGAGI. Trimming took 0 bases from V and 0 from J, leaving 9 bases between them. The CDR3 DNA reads TGTGCCAGCAGTTACTCGTTCGGATTCTCCTACGAGCAGTACTTC. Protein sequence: CASSYSFGFSYEQYF.

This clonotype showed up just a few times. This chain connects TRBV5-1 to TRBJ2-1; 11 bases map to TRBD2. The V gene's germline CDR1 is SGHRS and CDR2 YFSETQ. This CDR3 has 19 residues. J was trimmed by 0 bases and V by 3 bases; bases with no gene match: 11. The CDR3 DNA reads TGCGCCAGCAGCTCTCCGGGACTAGCGGACTCCAGCTCCTACAATGAGCAGTTCTTC. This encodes CASSSPGLADSSSYNEQFF.

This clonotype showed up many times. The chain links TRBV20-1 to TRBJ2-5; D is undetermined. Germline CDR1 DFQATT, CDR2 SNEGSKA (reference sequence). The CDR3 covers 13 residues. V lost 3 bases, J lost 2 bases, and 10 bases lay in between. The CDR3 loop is CSASHLTQETQYF. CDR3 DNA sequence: TGCAGTGCTAGTCACCTCACGCAAGAGACCCAGTACTTC.

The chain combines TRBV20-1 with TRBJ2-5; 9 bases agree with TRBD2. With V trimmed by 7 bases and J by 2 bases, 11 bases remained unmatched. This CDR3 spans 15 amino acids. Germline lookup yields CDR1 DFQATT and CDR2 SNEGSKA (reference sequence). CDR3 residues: CSVGREGQGQETQYF. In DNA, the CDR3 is TGCAGTGTAGGGCGGGAGGGCCAGGGGCAAGAGACCCAGTACTTC.

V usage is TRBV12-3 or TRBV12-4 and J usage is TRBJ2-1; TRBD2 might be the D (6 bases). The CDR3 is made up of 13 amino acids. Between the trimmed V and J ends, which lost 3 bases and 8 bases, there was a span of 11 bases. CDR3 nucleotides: TGTGCCAGCAGTTTCGGGAGAGGCGATGAGCAGTTCTTC. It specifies CASSFGRGDEQFF.

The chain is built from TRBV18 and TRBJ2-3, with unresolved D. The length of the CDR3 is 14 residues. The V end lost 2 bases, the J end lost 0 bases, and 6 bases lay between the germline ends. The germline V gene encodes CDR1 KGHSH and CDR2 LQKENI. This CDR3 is CASSPEASTDTQYF. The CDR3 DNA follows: TGTGCCAGCTCACCAGAGGCTAGCACAGATACGCAGTATTTT.

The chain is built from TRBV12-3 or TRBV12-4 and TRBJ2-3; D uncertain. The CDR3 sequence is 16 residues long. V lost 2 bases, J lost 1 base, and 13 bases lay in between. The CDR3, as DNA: TGTGCCAGCAGTTTAAGGCCACACCTCGGCACAGATACGCAGTATTTT. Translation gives CASSLRPHLGTDTQYF.

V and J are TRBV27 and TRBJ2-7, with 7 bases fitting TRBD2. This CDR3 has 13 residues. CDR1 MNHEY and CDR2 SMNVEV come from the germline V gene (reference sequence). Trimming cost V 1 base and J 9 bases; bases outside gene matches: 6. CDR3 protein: CASSLYDSGGQYF. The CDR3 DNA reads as TGTGCCAGCAGTTTATACGATTCGGGAGGGCAGTACTTC.

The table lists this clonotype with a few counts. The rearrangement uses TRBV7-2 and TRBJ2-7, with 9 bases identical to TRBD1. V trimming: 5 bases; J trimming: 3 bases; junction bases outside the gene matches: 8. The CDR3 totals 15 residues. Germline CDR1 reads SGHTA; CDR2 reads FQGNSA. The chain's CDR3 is CASSLQGARNYEQYF. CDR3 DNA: TGTGCCAGCAGCCTACAGGGGGCCCGAAACTACGAGCAGTACTTC.

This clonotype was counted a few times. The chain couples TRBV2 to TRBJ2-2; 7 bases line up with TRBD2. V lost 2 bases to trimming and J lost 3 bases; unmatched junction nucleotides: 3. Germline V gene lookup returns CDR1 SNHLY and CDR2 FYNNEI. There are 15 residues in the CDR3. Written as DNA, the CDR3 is TGTGCCAGCAGTGAATGGGGGGGTGACACCGGGGAGCTGTTTTTT. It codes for CASSEWGGDTGELFF.

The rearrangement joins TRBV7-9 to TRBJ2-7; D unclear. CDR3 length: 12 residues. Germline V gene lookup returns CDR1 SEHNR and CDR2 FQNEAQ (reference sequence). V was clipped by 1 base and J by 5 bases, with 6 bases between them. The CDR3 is CASSLVSNEQYF. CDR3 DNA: TGTGCCAGCAGCTTAGTCAGTAACGAGCAGTACTTC.

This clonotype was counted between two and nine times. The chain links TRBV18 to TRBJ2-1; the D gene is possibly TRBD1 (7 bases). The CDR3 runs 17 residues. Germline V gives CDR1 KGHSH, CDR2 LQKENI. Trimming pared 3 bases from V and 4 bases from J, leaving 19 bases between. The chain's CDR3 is CASSPPQGGSIYNEQFF. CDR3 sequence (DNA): TGTGCCAGCTCACCGCCCCAGGGGGGCTCCATTTACAATGAGCAGTTCTTC.

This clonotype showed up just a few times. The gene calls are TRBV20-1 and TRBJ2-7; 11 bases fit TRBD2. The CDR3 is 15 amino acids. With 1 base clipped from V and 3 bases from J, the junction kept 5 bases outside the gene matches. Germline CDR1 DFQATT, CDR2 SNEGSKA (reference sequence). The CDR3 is CSARGPLAGDYEQYF. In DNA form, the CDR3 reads TGCAGTGCTAGAGGGCCACTAGCGGGGGACTACGAGCAGTACTTC.

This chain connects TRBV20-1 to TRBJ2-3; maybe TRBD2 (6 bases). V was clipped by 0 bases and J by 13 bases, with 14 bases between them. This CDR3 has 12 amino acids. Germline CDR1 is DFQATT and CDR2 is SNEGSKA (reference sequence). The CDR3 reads CSARDWRGRKYF. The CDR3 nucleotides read TGCAGTGCTAGAGATTGGCGGGGCCGAAAGTATTTT.

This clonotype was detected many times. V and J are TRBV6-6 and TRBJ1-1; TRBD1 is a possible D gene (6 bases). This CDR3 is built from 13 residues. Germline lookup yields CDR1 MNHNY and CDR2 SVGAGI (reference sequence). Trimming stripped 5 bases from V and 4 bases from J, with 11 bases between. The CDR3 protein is CASSPSGATEAFF. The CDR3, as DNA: TGTGCCAGCAGTCCCTCGGGGGCCACTGAAGCTTTCTTT.

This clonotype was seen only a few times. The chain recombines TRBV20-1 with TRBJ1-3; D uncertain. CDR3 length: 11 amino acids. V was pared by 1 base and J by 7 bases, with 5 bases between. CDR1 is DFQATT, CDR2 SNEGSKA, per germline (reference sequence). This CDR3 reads CSARGPNTIYF. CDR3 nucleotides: TGCAGTGCTAGAGGGCCTAACACCATATATTTT.

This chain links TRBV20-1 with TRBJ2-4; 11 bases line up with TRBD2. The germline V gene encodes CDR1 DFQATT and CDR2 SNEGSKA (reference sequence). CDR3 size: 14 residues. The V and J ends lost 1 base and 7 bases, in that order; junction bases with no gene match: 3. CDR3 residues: CSARGGLAENIQYF. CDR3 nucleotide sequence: TGCAGTGCTAGAGGGGGACTAGCGGAGAACATTCAGTACTTC.